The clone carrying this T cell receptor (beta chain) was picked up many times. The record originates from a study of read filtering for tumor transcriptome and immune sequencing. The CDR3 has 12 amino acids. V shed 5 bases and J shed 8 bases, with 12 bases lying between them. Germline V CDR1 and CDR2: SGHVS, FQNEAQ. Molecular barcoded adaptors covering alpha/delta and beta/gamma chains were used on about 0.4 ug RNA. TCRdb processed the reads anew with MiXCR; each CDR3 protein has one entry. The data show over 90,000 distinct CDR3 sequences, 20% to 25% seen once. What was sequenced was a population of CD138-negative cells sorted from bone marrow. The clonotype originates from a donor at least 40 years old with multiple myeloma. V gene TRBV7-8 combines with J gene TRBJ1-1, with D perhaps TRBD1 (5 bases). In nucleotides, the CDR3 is TGTGCCAGCAGCCAAGGGACTGGCGAAGCTTTCTTT. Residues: CASSQGTGEAFF.